The clone carrying this T cell receptor beta chain came up many times. The antigen is not known. One entry per CDR3 protein, called by TCRdb with MiXCR from the 5' RACE reads. Of about 66,000 distinct CDR3 sequences in the sample, around 4.2% are singletons; the top ten hold 1% to 1.5%. The data were obtained in a study of neurological immune-mediated disorders. Study observations and caveats: It was the repertoires of 18 of 34 multiple sclerosis patients that phylogenetic grouping placed in one related-CDR3 cluster, which is a possible signature.

The CDR3 runs to 15 residues. J gave up 1 base and V 5 bases, and 5 bases lay outside the gene matches. Germline loops: CDR1 LNHNV, CDR2 YYDKDF (reference sequence). The specimen was PBMCs. The chain recombines TRBV15 with TRBJ2-1; TRBD2 matches 7 bases. This sequence was found in a man younger than 45 with multiple sclerosis. Written as DNA, the CDR3 is TGTGCCACCAGCGGGGGGGTGGGGTCCTACAATGAGCAGTTCTTC. Translated, it gives CATSGGVGSYNEQFF.